This T cell receptor (beta chain) was profiled in a study of blood T cell repertoires in COVID-19. Study-wide background: COVID-19 samples, acute and convalescent, were from the United States, Italy and Spain. T cells, B-cell-depleted T cells, or PBMCs provided the cDNA or gDNA that served as material.

As handled by the study authors: Cell counts per sample came from amplifying reference gene primers. Here immunoSEQ multiplex PCR was the method, and the copy in TCRdb shows in-frame clones only, minus some. Clone size and V and J calls were adopted from that table, with D and trimming inferred from the DNA. Found here are about 69,000 clones, 75% to 85% of them singletons; the top ten hold over 45%. Trimming shortened V by 5 bases and J by 6 bases, and 11 bases separated the two germline ends. The CDR3 consists of 14 residues. Germline assignment: CDR1 MNHEY and CDR2 SVGAGI. This clone showed up just once.

This chain uses TRBV6-5 with TRBJ1-6; the D gene is possibly TRBD1 (6 bases). The source material was peripheral blood. The sequence was obtained from a human donor in a cohort sampled during active COVID-19. DNA of the CDR3: TGTGCCAGCAGTCGGGACAATTTTAATTCACCCCTCCACTTT. The encoded protein is CASSRDNFNSPLHF.